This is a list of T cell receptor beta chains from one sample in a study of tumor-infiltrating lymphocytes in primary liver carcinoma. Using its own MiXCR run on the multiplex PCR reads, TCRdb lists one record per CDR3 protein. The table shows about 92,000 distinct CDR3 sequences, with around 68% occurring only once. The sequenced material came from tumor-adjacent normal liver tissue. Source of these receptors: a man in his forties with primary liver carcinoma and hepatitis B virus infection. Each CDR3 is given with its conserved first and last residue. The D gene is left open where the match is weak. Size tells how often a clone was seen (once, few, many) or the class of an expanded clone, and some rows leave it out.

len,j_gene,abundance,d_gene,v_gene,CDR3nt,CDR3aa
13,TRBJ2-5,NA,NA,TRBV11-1,TGTGCCAACAACAGTACTAGAGGCGAGAGCCAGTACTTC,CANNSTRGESQYF
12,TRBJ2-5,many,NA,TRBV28,TGTGCCAGTAGCCCAGTAGGTGAGACCCAGTACTTC,CASSPVGETQYF
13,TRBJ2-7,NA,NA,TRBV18,TGTGCCAGCTCACCAGGGGCAGCGTACGAGCAGTACTTC,CASSPGAAYEQYF
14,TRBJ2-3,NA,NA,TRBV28,TGTGCCAGCAGTTACGGGAACAGGGATTATACGCAGTATTTT,CASSYGNRDYTQYF
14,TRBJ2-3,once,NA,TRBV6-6,TGTGTCAGCACCGGAGACCCGCGAGTCCATACGCAGTATTTT,CVSTGDPRVHTQYF
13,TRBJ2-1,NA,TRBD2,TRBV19,TGTGCCAGTAGTAAGGGACTAACGGGAGATCAGTTCTTC,CASSKGLTGDQFF
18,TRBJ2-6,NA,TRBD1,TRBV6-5,TGTGCCAGCAGTACTTGGACAGGGATGAAAGCTGGGGCCAACGTACTGACTTTC,CASSTWTGMKAGANVLTF
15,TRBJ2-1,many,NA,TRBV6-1,TGTGCCAGCAGTGAAGCGGGAGTTGAACTTAATGAGCAGTTCTTC,CASSEAGVELNEQFF
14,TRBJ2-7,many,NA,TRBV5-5,TGTGCCAGCAGCTTAGAAGTGCAATCCTACGAGCAGTACTTC,CASSLEVQSYEQYF
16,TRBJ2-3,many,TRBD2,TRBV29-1,TGCAGCGTTGCTCGAGGGACTAGCGGGAGTTTAGATACGCAGTATTTT,CSVARGTSGSLDTQYF
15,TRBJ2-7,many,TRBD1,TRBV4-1,TGCGCCAGCAGCCCCACAGGGGGCGGTTGGGAAGAGCAGTACTTC,CASSPTGGGWEEQYF
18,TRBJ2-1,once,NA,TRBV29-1,TGCAGCGTTGAAGGGAGGTCTAGGGGGGGACCCTTTGTCAATGAGCAGTTCTTC,CSVEGRSRGGPFVNEQFF
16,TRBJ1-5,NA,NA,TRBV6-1,TGTGCCAGCAGTCAATTAACGGGTTTAACAACAGATACGCAGCATTTT,CASSQLTGLTTDTQHF
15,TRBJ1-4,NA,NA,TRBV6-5,TGTGCCAGCAGTTTCACGGGGGCGGGGAAGGAAAAACTGGTTTTT,CASSFTGAGKEKLVF
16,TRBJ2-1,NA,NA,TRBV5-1,TGCGCCAGCAGCTTGGGGTGGACTATCGGGACGAATGAGCAGTTCTTC,CASSLGWTIGTNEQFF
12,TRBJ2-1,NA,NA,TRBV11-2,TGTGCCAGCATAGAGGTGGGAGCTGAGCAGTTCTTC,CASIEVGAEQFF
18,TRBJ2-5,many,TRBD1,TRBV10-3,TGTGCCATCAGTTCCACCGGGACAGGGTCCCTCCCAAAAGAGACCCAGTACTTC,CAISSTGTGSLPKETQYF
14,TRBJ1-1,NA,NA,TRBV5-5,TGTGCCAGCAGTCCTACATGGTCTTCCCCAGAAGCTTCCTTT,CASSPTWSSPEASF
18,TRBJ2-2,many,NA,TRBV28,TGTGCCAGCATTCCCTTGCGGGGAGTAGGGGGCCCGACCGGGGAGCTGTTTTTT,CASIPLRGVGGPTGELFF
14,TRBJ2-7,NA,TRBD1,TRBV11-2,TGTGCCAGCGGCTTAGTCCAGGGGGCCTACGAACAGTACTTC,CASGLVQGAYEQYF
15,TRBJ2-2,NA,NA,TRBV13,TGTGCCAGCAACTTCGTTAGTGCGAACACCGGGGAGCTGTTTTTT,CASNFVSANTGELFF
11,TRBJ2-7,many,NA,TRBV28,TGTGCCAGTGGAACTAGCTACGAGCAGTACTTC,CASGTSYEQYF
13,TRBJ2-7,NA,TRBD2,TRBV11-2,TGTGCCAGCAGCATAATACTAGCGAGGGTGGAATACTTC,CASSIILARVEYF
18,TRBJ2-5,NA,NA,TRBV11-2,TGTGCCAGCGGCTTACGTCCTGGACTAACGGCGTACCAAGAGACCCAGTATTTC,CASGLRPGLTAYQETQYF
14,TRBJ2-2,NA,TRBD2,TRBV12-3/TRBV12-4,TGTGCCAGCACCGGGACGGGGGGGACCGGGGAGCCGTTTTTT,CASTGTGGTGEPFF
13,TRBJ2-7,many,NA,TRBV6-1,TGTGCCACAAGAGAGGGGGGAAGTTACGAGCAGTACTTC,CATREGGSYEQYF
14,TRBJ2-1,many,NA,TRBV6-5,TGTGCCAGCAGCGCCCTCAGCTCCTACAATGAGCAGTTCTTC,CASSALSSYNEQFF
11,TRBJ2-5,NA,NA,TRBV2,TGTGCCAGATTAACAGAAGAGACCCAGTACTTC,CARLTEETQYF
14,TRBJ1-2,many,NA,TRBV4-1,TGCGCCAGCAGCCCTAGAGAAGGGCGCTATGGCTACACCTTC,CASSPREGRYGYTF
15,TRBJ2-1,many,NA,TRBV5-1,TGCGCCAGCAGCTTGGAGGCAGGGAACTACAATGAGCAGTTCTTC,CASSLEAGNYNEQFF
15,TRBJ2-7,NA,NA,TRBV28,TGTGCCAGCAGTTTTGGGGACACCCCACGAGGCGAGCAGTACTTC,CASSFGDTPRGEQYF
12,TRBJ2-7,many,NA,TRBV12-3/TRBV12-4,TGTGCCAGCAGTTTGGGGGCTGTCGAGCAGTACTTC,CASSLGAVEQYF
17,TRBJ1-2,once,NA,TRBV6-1,TGTGCCAGCAGTCCTACCAGGGTATCATCTATCCCCTATGACTACACCTTC,CASSPTRVSSIPYDYTF
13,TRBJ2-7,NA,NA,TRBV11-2,TGTGCCAGTAGCTTAAATGATGCCTACGAGCAGTACTTC,CASSLNDAYEQYF
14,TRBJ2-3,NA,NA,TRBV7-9,TGTGCCAGCTGCATTAGCAGGGGGGAGGATACGCAGTATTTT,CASCISRGEDTQYF
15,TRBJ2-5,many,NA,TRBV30,TGTGCCTGGAGTGTACATTGGCAGGTCCAAGAGACCCAGTACTTC,CAWSVHWQVQETQYF
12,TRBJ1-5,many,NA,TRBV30,TGTGCCTGGAGTGTACAGGGTCAGCCCCAGCATTTT,CAWSVQGQPQHF
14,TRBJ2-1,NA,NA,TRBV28,TGTGCCAGTAGTTTCAGAAACTCCTACGATGAGCAGTTCTTC,CASSFRNSYDEQFF
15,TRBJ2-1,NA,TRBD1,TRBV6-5,TGCGCCAGCAGTCCCGGGACAGGGAGGGGTAATGAGCATTTCTTC,CASSPGTGRGNEHFF
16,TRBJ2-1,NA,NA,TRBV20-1,TGCAGTGCCCACGAAAGGAGAGCGGAACCCTACAATGAGCAGTTCTTC,CSAHERRAEPYNEQFF
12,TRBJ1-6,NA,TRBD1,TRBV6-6,TGTGCCGACAGGGAAGGGGATTCACCCCTCCACTTT,CADREGDSPLHF
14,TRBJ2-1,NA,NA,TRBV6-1,TGTGTCAGAGGTGGGCTCGGAGGGGACAATGAGCAGTTCTTC,CVRGGLGGDNEQFF
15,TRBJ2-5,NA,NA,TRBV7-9,TGTGCCAGCAGCGTAACGGGAGTTGAGAGAGAGACCCAGTACTTC,CASSVTGVERETQYF
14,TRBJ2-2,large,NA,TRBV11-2,TGTGCCAGCAGCTTATCCCGGAACACCGGGGAGCTGTTTTTT,CASSLSRNTGELFF
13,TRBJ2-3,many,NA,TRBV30,TGTGCCTGGACCAAGGGAGTCACAGATACGCAGTATTTT,CAWTKGVTDTQYF
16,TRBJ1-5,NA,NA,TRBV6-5,TGTGCCAGCAGTCACTCGGGGGTGGGGGGTAATCAGCCCCAGCATTTT,CASSHSGVGGNQPQHF
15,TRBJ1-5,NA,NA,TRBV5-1,TGCGCCAGCAGCCCTACAGCGTCGGGCAATCAGCCCCAGCATTTT,CASSPTASGNQPQHF
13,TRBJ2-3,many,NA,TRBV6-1,TGTGCCAGCAGTCTAACTAGACCAGATACGCAGTATTTT,CASSLTRPDTQYF
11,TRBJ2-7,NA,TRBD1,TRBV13,TGTAGCAACAGCTTAGGACAGGGTCAGTACTTC,CSNSLGQGQYF
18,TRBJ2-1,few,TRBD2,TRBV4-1,TGCGCCAGCAGCCAAGGGTTCAAATTAGGCGGGAGTTCCGCTGGGCAGTTCTTC,CASSQGFKLGGSSAGQFF
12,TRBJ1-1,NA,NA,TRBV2,TGTGCCAGCAGTGACAGTAACACTGAAGCTTTCTTT,CASSDSNTEAFF
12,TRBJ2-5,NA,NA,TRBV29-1,TGCAGCGTTTCCGGCGTTTTTGAGACCCAGTACTTC,CSVSGVFETQYF
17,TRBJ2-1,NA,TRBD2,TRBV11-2,TGTGCCAGCAACAGAGGGACTAGCGGGAGCTCCAACAATGAGCAGTTCTTC,CASNRGTSGSSNNEQFF
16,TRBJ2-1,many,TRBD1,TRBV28,TGTGCCAGCAGCCGAGCCGGGACAGGGGGGTACAATGAGCAGTTCTTC,CASSRAGTGGYNEQFF
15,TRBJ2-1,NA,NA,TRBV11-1,TGTGCCAGCAGCTTAGGTAGAGATCTAAGGAATGAGCAGTTCTTC,CASSLGRDLRNEQFF